This is a list of T cell receptor beta chains from one sample in a study of a mutant IDH1 vaccine in newly diagnosed glioma. These receptors are not linked to any known antigen. Assay: immunoSEQ multiplex PCR; the TCRdb copy retains only in-frame clones and omits some. The repertoire has about 60,000 clones, 65% to 85% of them found once; the top ten carry roughly 9.5%. The sample was PBMCs, taken from a glioma patient whose treatment included an IDH1 peptide vaccine. The receptors here all came from a woman between 50 and 59 years old with glioma. CDR3s leave out the opening cysteine and the closing phenylalanine or tryptophan. Fields, in order: CDR3 protein, CDR3 length, V gene, J gene.

CDR3aa: ASSPNRVRNTEAF
len: 13
v_gene: TRBV28
j_gene: TRBJ1-1

CDR3aa: ASSEQGYGYT
len: 10
v_gene: TRBV25-1
j_gene: TRBJ1-2

CDR3aa: ASNLRGLNTEAF
len: 12
v_gene: TRBV2
j_gene: TRBJ1-1

CDR3aa: ASSFHGVGTEAF
len: 12
v_gene: TRBV19
j_gene: TRBJ1-1

CDR3aa: AVQGGNLGGANVLT
len: 14
v_gene: TRBV19
j_gene: TRBJ2-6

CDR3aa: ASSLSPSTDEQY
len: 12
v_gene: TRBV5-8
j_gene: TRBJ2-7

CDR3aa: ASRAAGGWNTEAF
len: 13
v_gene: TRBV5-1
j_gene: TRBJ1-1

CDR3aa: ASSAGQLQETQY
len: 12
v_gene: TRBV25-1
j_gene: TRBJ2-5

CDR3aa: ASSQVYSGGRPDTQY
len: 15
v_gene: TRBV4-3
j_gene: TRBJ2-3

CDR3aa: ASSPPSAPGSPLH
len: 13
v_gene: TRBV18
j_gene: TRBJ1-6

CDR3aa: ASSSNIQYEQY
len: 11
v_gene: TRBV7-9
j_gene: TRBJ2-7

CDR3aa: ASSEALQGAGNTIY
len: 14
v_gene: TRBV6-1
j_gene: TRBJ1-3

CDR3aa: AWAARSWEKLF
len: 11
v_gene: TRBV30
j_gene: TRBJ1-4

CDR3aa: AISERGSYNEQF
len: 12
v_gene: TRBV10-3
j_gene: TRBJ2-1

CDR3aa: ASSFDNYQPQH
len: 11
v_gene: TRBV6-6
j_gene: TRBJ1-5

CDR3aa: ASGRDSTPYGYT
len: 12
v_gene: TRBV5-1
j_gene: TRBJ1-2

CDR3aa: AISEDSYEQY
len: 10
v_gene: TRBV10-3
j_gene: TRBJ2-7

CDR3aa: SARQGASNEQF
len: 11
v_gene: TRBV29-1
j_gene: TRBJ2-1

CDR3aa: ASSQTSSEKLF
len: 11
v_gene: TRBV5-8
j_gene: TRBJ1-4

CDR3aa: ASSSEIGRGASTDTQY
len: 16
v_gene: TRBV19
j_gene: TRBJ2-3

CDR3aa: ASSLGGQGVSTEAF
len: 14
v_gene: TRBV7-2
j_gene: TRBJ1-1

CDR3aa: ASSVQIRTALPGELF
len: 15
v_gene: TRBV9
j_gene: TRBJ2-2

CDR3aa: AWGDRAGYEQY
len: 11
v_gene: TRBV30
j_gene: TRBJ2-7

CDR3aa: ASSQEKGVNQPQH
len: 13
v_gene: TRBV4-1
j_gene: TRBJ1-5

CDR3aa: ASSAKSGGSSYEQY
len: 14
v_gene: TRBV6-1
j_gene: TRBJ2-7

CDR3aa: ASMESGGFGQPQH
len: 13
v_gene: TRBV6-6
j_gene: TRBJ1-5

CDR3aa: ASSEKSYEQY
len: 10
v_gene: TRBV6-1
j_gene: TRBJ2-7

CDR3aa: ASRQQGADGYT
len: 11
v_gene: TRBV7-8
j_gene: TRBJ1-2

CDR3aa: AWSGQGGYGYT
len: 11
v_gene: TRBV30
j_gene: TRBJ1-2

CDR3aa: ASSQEQQLTEAF
len: 12
v_gene: TRBV4-1
j_gene: TRBJ1-1

CDR3aa: ASSSTYEQY
len: 9
v_gene: TRBV7-2
j_gene: TRBJ2-7

CDR3aa: ASSSLLRTEAF
len: 11
v_gene: TRBV7-2
j_gene: TRBJ1-1

CDR3aa: ASSQERAGSSGNTIY
len: 15
v_gene: TRBV4-1
j_gene: TRBJ1-3

CDR3aa: ASSEGQGWNTGELF
len: 14
v_gene: TRBV2
j_gene: TRBJ2-2

CDR3aa: ASSWTTGAVRTEAF
len: 14
v_gene: TRBV5-1
j_gene: TRBJ1-1

CDR3aa: ASRTLRGNEKLF
len: 12
v_gene: TRBV2
j_gene: TRBJ1-4

CDR3aa: ASSPGGDQPQH
len: 11
v_gene: TRBV4-1
j_gene: TRBJ1-5

CDR3aa: ASSDRGGETDTQY
len: 13
v_gene: TRBV6-4
j_gene: TRBJ2-3

CDR3aa: ASSAKIGQGFGYT
len: 13
v_gene: TRBV2
j_gene: TRBJ1-2

CDR3aa: ASSLEGNNVGNTIY
len: 14
v_gene: TRBV5-4
j_gene: TRBJ1-3

CDR3aa: ASSKRQGANYGYT
len: 13
v_gene: TRBV27
j_gene: TRBJ1-2

CDR3aa: ASKGGESYEQY
len: 11
v_gene: TRBV13
j_gene: TRBJ2-7

CDR3aa: ASVFRRNTEAF
len: 11
v_gene: TRBV7-2
j_gene: TRBJ1-1

CDR3aa: ASRPDGLYNSPLH
len: 13
v_gene: TRBV6-6
j_gene: TRBJ1-6

CDR3aa: ASSLGVANTEAF
len: 12
v_gene: TRBV5-1
j_gene: TRBJ1-1

CDR3aa: ASSLVGVNEKLF
len: 12
v_gene: TRBV7-9
j_gene: TRBJ1-4

CDR3aa: ASSLAQRETQY
len: 11
v_gene: TRBV7-6
j_gene: TRBJ2-5

CDR3aa: ASSLHRAYEQY
len: 11
v_gene: TRBV27
j_gene: TRBJ2-7

CDR3aa: ASSHPWGVAGGINEQF
len: 16
v_gene: TRBV7-9
j_gene: TRBJ2-1

CDR3aa: ASSLEELGAF
len: 10
v_gene: TRBV7-9
j_gene: TRBJ1-1

CDR3aa: ASSLQGNQPQH
len: 11
v_gene: TRBV6-6
j_gene: TRBJ1-5

CDR3aa: ASSLTRGEQY
len: 10
v_gene: TRBV5-8
j_gene: TRBJ2-7

CDR3aa: ASSLYVGADTGELF
len: 14
v_gene: TRBV5-4
j_gene: TRBJ2-2

CDR3aa: ASSQGQGAGGELF
len: 13
v_gene: TRBV11-3
j_gene: TRBJ2-2